This T cell receptor beta chain was sequenced during a study of T cells in Graves' hyperthyroidism and ophthalmopathy. Regarding the study as a whole: Most expanded thyroid clonotypes above 0.001 also appeared in blood. A model built on 13 V-J features separated ophthalmopathy from stable hyperthyroidism. Ophthalmopathy, which appeared later, was predicted by the model a median about 6 months before onset.

At least ten counts were recorded for this clonotype. The target antigen is unknown. Reasons for excluding patients were uncontrolled infection, other autoimmune disease, pregnancy or lactation. CDR3 length equals 14 residues. Germline V lookup: CDR1 SGHVS, CDR2 FQNEAQ. V was trimmed by 1 base and J by 1 base, leaving 7 bases between them. RNA transcripts were the template for amplifying TCR beta CDR3 regions. A first-round RT-PCR of the TCR CDR3 used the HTBI primer set. A single record per CDR3 protein comes from TCRdb applying MiXCR to the multiplex PCR reads. The table lists 480,000 or so distinct CDR3 sequences, 46% of them singletons.

Source material: peripheral blood or thyroid tissue (not recorded which). The gene calls are TRBV7-8 and TRBJ1-1; no definite D call. This sequence was found in an adult woman with Graves' disease, either hyperthyroidism or ophthalmopathy (not recorded which). As DNA, the CDR3 is TGTGCCAGCAGCTTAGGCTTGGGGAACACTGAAGCTTTCTTT. Translating gives CASSLGLGNTEAFF.